This T cell receptor (beta chain) was recorded in a study of blood T cell repertoires in COVID-19. Background on the study: There were acute and convalescent COVID-19 samples, and they came from the United States, Italy and Spain.

CDR1 SGHTA and CDR2 FQGTGA come from the germline V gene. With 2 bases removed from V and 3 bases from J, the gap between germline ends came to 7 bases. The CDR3 totals 13 residues. Participants spanned ages about 18 to 95 years and resided in about two dozen US areas. Each participant's cohort was designated according to participant-reported clinical history. Cohort 3 recovery required two negative PCRs, clearance, or symptom resolution. Clones were sequenced by immunoSEQ multiplex PCR, and TCRdb holds only the in-frame ones, with some missing. Seen here are a few hundred thousand clones, less than 95% observed once, and the top ten hold about 0.6%.

The chain carries TRBV7-3 and TRBJ1-2; D gene ambiguous. The source material was PBMCs or T cells enriched from blood (not recorded which). This receptor was obtained from a man aged 18 to 29 who had recovered from COVID-19. This chain's CDR3 is CASSLGLHYGYTF. The CDR3 DNA reads TGTGCCAGCAGCTTAGGGCTGCACTATGGCTACACCTTC. Full variable domain (rest looked up from reference TRBV7-3 and TRBJ1-2): GAGVSQTPSNKVTEKGKYVELRCDPISGHTALYWYRQSLGQGPEFLIYFQGTGAADDSGLPNDRFFAVRPEGSVSTLKIQRTERGDSAVYLCASSLGLHYGYTFGSGTRLTVV.